The 18 T cell receptor beta chains below were found in one sample sequenced in a study of Graves' ophthalmopathy and Graves' hyperthyroidism. TCR beta CDR3 regions were amplified from RNA transcripts. First-round RT-PCR employed HTBI primers, with a second-round multiplex PCR after it. From the multiplex PCR reads, TCRdb called clonotypes with MiXCR, one entry per CDR3 protein. The table shows under 800,000 distinct CDR3 sequences, with around a fifth occurring only once. Sequencing was carried out using peripheral blood. The receptors stem from a woman in her late teens or twenties with stable Graves' hyperthyroidism. Some clones in this sample may be carry-over from other donors' samples.

This clonotype was found a few times. The rearrangement uses TRBV5-1 and TRBJ1-2; no firm D call. The CDR3 consists of 14 residues. V shed 4 bases and J shed 10 bases, with 20 bases lying between them. Germline V gene lookup returns CDR1 SGHRS and CDR2 YFSETQ. The CDR3 protein is CASSKTAGSGDYTF. The CDR3 DNA is TGCGCCAGCAGCAAAACTGCCGGGTCAGGTGACTACACCTTC.

This clonotype was observed many times. The J gene is TRBJ2-5, the V gene TRBV11-2, with D tentatively TRBD1 (6 bases). V was cut by 4 bases and J by 3 bases, with 9 bases left in between. The CDR3 has 13 residues. Germline V gene sequence: CDR1 SGHAT, CDR2 FQNNGV. The CDR3 is CASSYGQKETQYF. The CDR3 DNA sequence: TGTGCCAGCAGCTACGGACAGAAAGAGACCCAGTACTTC. Combining the CDR3 with reference TRBV11-2 and TRBJ2-5 gives the whole variable domain EAGVAQSPRYKIIEKRQSVAFWCNPISGHATLYWYQQILGQGPKLLIQFQNNGVVDDSQLPKDRFSAERLKGVDSTLKIQPAKLEDSAVYLCASSYGQKETQYFGPGTRLLVL.

This clonotype has only a few counts. The chain couples TRBV28 to TRBJ1-5, with D maybe TRBD1 (5 bases). In germline, CDR1 is MDHEN, CDR2 SYDVKM. The CDR3 is 15 amino acids. The germline V and J ends were trimmed by 6 bases and 1 base, with 13 bases remaining between them. The CDR3 here is CASRWWGLSNQPQHF. The CDR3 coding sequence is TGTGCCAGCAGATGGTGGGGGTTGAGCAATCAGCCCCAGCATTTT.

This clonotype has just a few counts. The chain links TRBV29-1 to TRBJ1-2; D not certain. V shed 3 bases and J shed 8 bases, with 4 bases lying between them. This CDR3 is 9 amino acids long. The germline V gene encodes CDR1 SQVTM and CDR2 ANQGSEA. The CDR3 loop reads CSVEPGYTF. The CDR3 coding sequence is TGCAGCGTTGAGCCGGGCTACACCTTC.

This chain links TRBV5-1 with TRBJ1-1, with D maybe TRBD1 (6 bases). The germline V and J ends were trimmed by 4 bases and 1 base, with 11 bases remaining between them. The CDR3 loop spans 14 amino acids. Germline CDR1 SGHRS, CDR2 YFSETQ. The CDR3 DNA is TGCGCCAGCAGCCATTCAGGGGAGAACACTGAAGCTTTCTTT. Translated, it gives CASSHSGENTEAFF.

Points on this clonotype: This may be a read error, as it is one base from a much larger clone. The chain combines TRBV6-1 with TRBJ1-2; D ambiguous. The length of the CDR3 is 14 residues. Germline V gene sequence: CDR1 MNHNS, CDR2 SASEGT. V was pared by 5 bases and J by 7 bases, with 17 bases between. CDR3 DNA: TGTGCCAGCAGTAGTCGGACGGACGCCTCTGGCTACACCTTC. Translating it yields CASSSRTDASGYTF.

This clonotype appeared many times. The genes are TRBV29-1 and TRBJ1-2, with D possibly TRBD1 on 6 matching bases. Germline V CDR1 and CDR2: SQVTM, ANQGSEA. This CDR3 contains 14 residues. Trimming shortened V by 3 bases and J by 4 bases, and 15 bases separated the two germline ends. Written as DNA, the CDR3 is TGCAGCGTTGAGACCAGGACAGAATCCTATGGCTACACCTTC. Amino acids: CSVETRTESYGYTF.

This clonotype was seen ten or more times. V is TRBV12-3 or TRBV12-4 and J is TRBJ2-5, with 7 bases fitting TRBD2. The length of the CDR3 is 15 residues. V trimming: 3 bases; J trimming: 2 bases; junction bases outside the gene matches: 6. This CDR3 is CASSLLDGGQETQYF. The CDR3 DNA reads as TGTGCCAGCAGTTTGTTGGACGGGGGGCAAGAGACCCAGTACTTC.

Ten or more counts support this clonotype. The chain is built from TRBV20-1 and TRBJ1-2; no firm D call. The CDR3 runs 12 residues. With 6 bases removed from V and 8 bases from J, the gap between germline ends came to 16 bases. In germline, CDR1 is DFQATT, CDR2 SNEGSKA (reference sequence). The CDR3: CSAASVLEGYTF. The CDR3 DNA reads as TGCAGTGCCGCCTCCGTTCTGGAAGGCTACACCTTC.

J is TRBJ2-5 and V is TRBV4-1; tentatively, D is TRBD2 (6 bases). Germline V gene lookup returns CDR1 MGHRA and CDR2 YSYEKL. The V and J ends lost 0 bases and 3 bases respectively, with 8 bases between them. This CDR3 has 14 residues. CDR3 sequence: CASSQDTGEETQYF. The CDR3 region has the DNA TGCGCCAGCAGCCAAGATACGGGGGAAGAGACCCAGTACTTC.

This clonotype was recorded at least ten times. The chain employs TRBV28 and TRBJ1-2, with no clear D. Germline V gives CDR1 MDHEN, CDR2 SYDVKM. Deletions cut 10 bases from V and 4 bases from J, with 16 bases between. The CDR3 loop spans 13 amino acids. The chain's CDR3 is CATSLREFYGYTF. CDR3 DNA: TGTGCCACCTCACTGCGGGAATTCTATGGCTACACCTTC.

This clonotype was found many times. V and J are TRBV20-1 and TRBJ2-7, with D possibly being TRBD2 (6 bases). This CDR3 comprises 13 residues. The V end lost 3 bases, the J end lost 2 bases, and 11 bases lay between the germline ends. The germline CDR1 and CDR2 sequences are DFQATT and SNEGSKA (reference sequence). CDR3 in amino acids: CSARMEGTYEQYF. The CDR3 DNA follows: TGCAGTGCTAGGATGGAGGGGACCTACGAGCAGTACTTC.

The rearrangement joins TRBV9 to TRBJ2-7, with D possibly TRBD1 on 6 matching bases. The V end lost 4 bases, the J end lost 2 bases, and 19 bases lay between the germline ends. Germline CDR1 is SGDLS and CDR2 is YYNGEE. This CDR3 contains 16 residues. CDR3 bases: TGTGCCAGCAGCCCAGGGGCCCAGTTAGGCGCCTACGAGCAGTACTTC. Amino acid sequence: CASSPGAQLGAYEQYF. Variable domain in full (rest from reference TRBV9 and TRBJ2-7): DSGVTQTPKHLITATGQRVTLRCSPRSGDLSVYWYQQSLDQGLQFLIQYYNGEERAKGNILERFSAQQFPDLHSELNLSSLELGDSALYFCASSPGAQLGAYEQYFGPGTRLTVT.

This clonotype was recorded at least ten times. The gene calls are TRBV30 and TRBJ1-1, with a possible D match to TRBD1 (5 bases). Germline V gives CDR1 GTSNPN, CDR2 SVGIG (reference sequence). The CDR3 is made up of 14 amino acids. V lost 3 bases and J lost 6, with 17 bases in between. CDR3: CAWRIGVGLAEAFF. Here the CDR3 DNA reads TGTGCCTGGAGAATAGGGGTCGGGTTGGCTGAAGCTTTCTTT.

This clonotype was seen ten or more times. The chain uses TRBV12-3 or TRBV12-4 and TRBJ2-4; TRBD2 agrees at 7 bases. The CDR3 loop spans 15 amino acids. J was trimmed by 2 bases and V by 2 bases; bases with no gene match: 3. In DNA form, the CDR3 reads TGTGCCAGCAGTTTAATGCGGGAGACCAAAAACATTCAGTACTTC. Translating gives CASSLMRETKNIQYF.

This clonotype was detected a few times. The genes are TRBV27 and TRBJ2-5; 12 bases are a match to TRBD2. CDR3 length: 16 amino acids. The junction had 9 bases not matched to a gene; V was cut back by 6 bases and J by 4 bases. Looked up from germline, CDR1 is MNHEY and CDR2 is SMNVEV (reference sequence). The CDR3, as DNA: TGTGCCAGCAGGCCTAGCGGGAGGGAGGATCGAGAGACCCAGTACTTC. Translated: CASRPSGREDRETQYF.

On this clonotype: This clone may be a read error of a much larger clone one base away. The V and J genes are TRBV28 and TRBJ1-5; 8 nucleotides line up with TRBD1. Germline CDR1 and CDR2: MDHEN and SYDVKM. The CDR3 is made up of 15 amino acids. In nucleotides, the CDR3 is TGTGCCAGCAGTGGATCCACAGGGGGAAATCATCCCCAGCATTTT. Residues: CASSGSTGGNHPQHF.

The sample holds many counts of this clonotype. The V call is TRBV4-1, the J call TRBJ2-2; TRBD2 matches 8 bases. V dropped 2 bases and J dropped 5; count of bases not matched to a gene: 10. The CDR3 consists of 17 residues. Germline-derived CDR1 and CDR2 are MGHRA and YSYEKL. CDR3 loop: CASSQTGGPRQTGELFF. CDR3 nucleotides: TGCGCCAGCAGCCAAACGGGGGGGCCAAGACAGACCGGGGAGCTGTTTTTT.